The next 28 T cell receptor beta chains were all read from a single sample in a study of blood T cell repertoires in COVID-19. The repertoire was sequenced with immunoSEQ multiplex PCR; TCRdb's copy has only in-frame clones and lacks some. The data contain around 220,000 clones, 70% to 90% of them singletons. The sample comprised PBMCs or T cells enriched from blood (not recorded which). All receptors come from a woman in her 40s with acute COVID-19.

The chain uses TRBV9 and TRBJ2-7; D not certain. The length of the CDR3 is 14 residues. Trimming shortened V by 0 bases and J by 3 bases, and 10 bases separated the two germline ends. Germline CDR1 SGDLS, CDR2 YYNGEE. In DNA, the CDR3 is TGTGCCAGCAGCGTAGCTTCGGGTAACTACGAGCAGTACTTC. Translation: CASSVASGNYEQYF.

DNA for the CDR3: TGCAGCGCCCAGAGCGAGGGCAATCAGCCCCAGCATTTT. Translating it yields CSAQSEGNQPQHF. The chain is built from TRBV29-1 and TRBJ1-5; D not certain. The CDR3 is 13 amino acids. With 7 bases removed from V and 2 bases from J, the gap between germline ends came to 12 bases. The germline V gene has CDR1 SQVTM and CDR2 ANQGSEA.

V usage is TRBV5-5 and J usage is TRBJ1-1, with D perhaps matching TRBD1 (5 bases). The germline V gene has CDR1 SGHKS and CDR2 YYEKEE (reference sequence). This CDR3 is 13 amino acids long. The V and J ends lost 2 bases and 5 bases respectively, with 10 bases between them. The CDR3 DNA reads as TGTGCCAGCAGCTTCGGGGGGAGAACTGAAGCTTTCTTT. As protein: CASSFGGRTEAFF.

This clone has just one count. This sequence joins TRBV7-2 and TRBJ1-1; 8 positions agree with TRBD1. The CDR3 totals 13 residues. CDR1 is SGHTA and CDR2 is FQGNSA in the germline V gene. The junction had 1 base not matched to a gene; V was cut back by 2 bases and J by 5 bases. This CDR3 is CASSLTGGTEAFF. The CDR3 region has the DNA TGTGCCAGCAGCTTAACAGGGGGGACTGAAGCTTTCTTT.

This chain connects TRBV2 to TRBJ2-7, with 9 bases identical to TRBD1. The CDR3 sequence is 14 residues long. The junction had 7 bases not matched to a gene; V was cut back by 10 bases and J by 0 bases. Germline V gene data show CDR1 as SNHLY and CDR2 as FYNNEI. CDR3 loop: CAIKRGQGSYEQYF. The CDR3 nucleotides read TGTGCCATCAAAAGGGGACAGGGCTCCTACGAGCAGTACTTC.

The chain is built from TRBV30 and TRBJ1-2; the D is unclear. Trimming left V 1 base short and J 0 bases short, with 9 bases between. Germline V lookup: CDR1 GTSNPN, CDR2 SVGIG (reference sequence). The CDR3 spans 14 residues. In nucleotides, the CDR3 is TGTGCCTGGAGTGCACAGAGAGCTAACTATGGCTACACCTTC. Its translation: CAWSAQRANYGYTF.

This clone was detected ten times or more. The chain has TRBV5-3 and TRBJ2-3; D gene unclear. TRBV5-3 is sorted into the ORF group, with uncertain function. V lost 1 base, J lost 4 bases, and 10 bases lay in between. CDR3 size: 14 residues. The CDR3 DNA reads as TGTGCCAGAAGCTTGACCGAGGTCCCAGATACGCAGTATTTT. Residues: CARSLTEVPDTQYF.

CDR3 protein: CSVVVSGSSSFQYF. In nucleotides, the CDR3 is TGCAGCGTAGTCGTGTCCGGGAGCTCGTCGTTTCAGTACTTC. The rearrangement uses TRBV29-1 and TRBJ2-7; maybe TRBD2 (6 bases). This CDR3 is built from 14 residues. Trimming stripped 6 bases from V and 10 bases from J, with 25 bases between. Germline lookup yields CDR1 SQVTM and CDR2 ANQGSEA.

The chain couples TRBV6-5 to TRBJ2-2; no reliable D call. Germline CDR1 MNHEY, CDR2 SVGAGI. The CDR3 extends over 12 amino acids. Trimming left V 4 bases short and J 4 bases short, with 4 bases between. CDR3 bases: TGTGCCAGCAGTTCCCTCACCGGGGAGCTGTTTTTT. Translating it yields CASSSLTGELFF.

The chain recombines TRBV6-6 with TRBJ1-3; no firm D call. Germline loops: CDR1 MNHNY, CDR2 SVGAGI (reference sequence). This CDR3 contains 16 residues. V was cut by 0 bases and J by 4 bases, with 13 bases left in between. As DNA, the CDR3 is TGTGCCAGCAGTTACTCCCCGGCCCTGGGCGGAAACACCATATATTTT. It codes for CASSYSPALGGNTIYF.

This clone has just a few counts. V is TRBV7-8 and J is TRBJ2-1; TRBD1 might be the D (5 bases). CDR1 is SGHVS, CDR2 FQNEAQ, per germline. V gave up 2 bases and J gave up 7 bases, with 15 bases separating them. The CDR3 runs to 15 residues. Here the CDR3 DNA reads TGTGCCAGCAGCTTAAGTGTTGTGGGGCCGAATGAGCAGTTCTTC. Translated, it gives CASSLSVVGPNEQFF.

The J gene is TRBJ2-4, the V gene TRBV5-4; D gene unclear. CDR1 is SGHNT, CDR2 YYREEE, per germline (reference sequence). Trimming pared 1 base from V and 3 bases from J, leaving 11 bases between. The CDR3 spans 15 residues. The CDR3 sequence is CASSLMAERKNIQYF. The CDR3 DNA follows: TGTGCCAGCAGCTTGATGGCGGAGCGCAAAAACATTCAGTACTTC.

This clone is classed as medium-sized. The chain joins TRBV19 to TRBJ1-5; D is perhaps TRBD1 (5 bases). V shed 6 bases and J shed 6 bases, with 18 bases lying between them. The CDR3 is made up of 15 amino acids. CDR1 is LNHDA, CDR2 SQIVND, per germline (reference sequence). CDR3 in DNA: TGTGCCAGTAGAATGCTGGCAGGGAAGGTTCAGCCCCAGCATTTT. Its protein product is CASRMLAGKVQPQHF.

The rearrangement links TRBV5-1 to TRBJ2-7; 7 nucleotides agree with TRBD1. Looked up from germline, CDR1 is SGHRS and CDR2 is YFSETQ. The CDR3 is 15 residues long. V lost 0 bases and J lost 3; bases outside the gene matches: 6. CDR3 coding DNA: TGCGCCAGCAGCTTGGTTGCAGGGGGAAACTACGAGCAGTACTTC. Its protein is CASSLVAGGNYEQYF.

Here the CDR3 reads CASSIGGQRSYEQYF. The CDR3 coding sequence is TGTGCCAGTAGTATAGGAGGACAGCGATCGTACGAGCAGTACTTC. V is TRBV19 and J is TRBJ2-7; D is possibly TRBD1 (6 bases). This CDR3 spans 15 amino acids. V lost 1 base and J 4 bases, leaving 14 bases between the germline ends. Germline loops: CDR1 LNHDA, CDR2 SQIVND (reference sequence). Looking up the rest from reference TRBV19 and TRBJ2-7 gives the full variable domain: DGGITQSPKYLFRKEGQNVTLSCEQNLNHDAMYWYRQDPGQGLRLIYYSQIVNDFQKGDIAEGYSVSREKKESFPLTVTSAQKNPTAFYLCASSIGGQRSYEQYFGPGTRLTVT.

The count of this clone is one. The rearrangement joins TRBV13 to TRBJ1-3; no definite D call. With 3 bases removed from V and 4 bases from J, the gap between germline ends came to 7 bases. CDR1 is PRHDT and CDR2 is FYEKMQ in the germline V gene (reference sequence). This CDR3 region has 13 residues. The CDR3 loop is CASSFRSGNTIYF. CDR3 nucleotides: TGTGCCAGCAGCTTCCGTTCGGGAAACACCATATATTTT.

By sample share, this clone is medium-sized. V and J are TRBV30 and TRBJ1-3; TRBD1 matches 9 bases. The CDR3 is 16 residues long. J lost 1 base, V lost 0 bases, and 4 bases had no gene match. Per germline, CDR1 GTSNPN and CDR2 SVGIG (reference sequence). CDR3 nucleotide sequence: TGTGCCTGGAGTGTTGGGGGACAGGGATCTGGAAACACCATATATTTT. This encodes CAWSVGGQGSGNTIYF. The whole variable domain, filled in from reference TRBV30 and TRBJ1-3, reads SQTIHQWPATLVQPVGSPLSLECTVEGTSNPNLYWYRQAAGRGLQLLFYSVGIGQISSEVPQNLSASRPQDRQFILSSKKLLLSDSGFYLCAWSVGGQGSGNTIYFGEGSWLTVV.

This sequence joins TRBV19 and TRBJ2-7, with 9 bases lining up with TRBD2. V shed 3 bases, J shed 4 bases, and the junction held 7 bases outside the gene matches. Germline-derived CDR1 and CDR2 are LNHDA and SQIVND (reference sequence). The CDR3 sequence is 15 residues long. The CDR3 spells CASSISSSGTYEQYF. The CDR3 DNA follows: TGTGCCAGTAGTATCTCGTCTAGCGGGACGTACGAGCAGTACTTC.

The chain links TRBV30 to TRBJ1-3, with D perhaps TRBD1 (5 bases). This CDR3 region has 15 residues. Germline V CDR1 and CDR2: GTSNPN, SVGIG (reference sequence). Trimming cost V 1 base and J 4 bases, with 14 bases left between them. The CDR3 region has the DNA TGTGCCTGGAGTGGAATCAGGGTCAGGGGAAACACCATATATTTT. Protein: CAWSGIRVRGNTIYF.

CDR3 loop: CASSPGGRTGGLAEQYF. The CDR3 nucleotides read TGCGCCAGCAGCCCCGGGGGGAGGACAGGGGGACTCGCTGAGCAGTACTTC. The J gene is TRBJ2-7, the V gene TRBV4-1; the match to TRBD1 covers 10 bases. The junction had 16 bases not matched to a gene; V was cut back by 4 bases and J by 7 bases. The CDR3 length is 17 residues. Germline V gene sequence: CDR1 MGHRA, CDR2 YSYEKL.

The V call is TRBV10-1, the J call TRBJ2-5; D is unresolved. V was clipped by 4 bases and J by 5 bases, with 11 bases between them. From germline, CDR1 is WNHNN and CDR2 SYGVQD (reference sequence). This CDR3 comprises 13 residues. For the CDR3, the DNA is TGCGCCAGCAGTGGGGCCATAAAGGAGACCCAGTACTTC. Translating it yields CASSGAIKETQYF.

This chain uses TRBV27 with TRBJ2-7; tentative D call: TRBD1 (6 bases). The V gene's germline CDR1 is MNHEY and CDR2 SMNVEV (reference sequence). The V end lost 7 bases, the J end lost 2 bases, and 18 bases lay between the germline ends. The CDR3 runs 15 residues. CDR3: CASMKTGTPPYEQYF. As DNA, the CDR3 is TGTGCCAGCATGAAAACCGGGACACCCCCCTACGAGCAGTACTTC.

V usage is TRBV28 and J usage is TRBJ2-5, with 9 bases lining up with TRBD1. CDR1 is MDHEN, CDR2 SYDVKM, per germline. This CDR3 spans 16 amino acids. V was pared by 1 base and J by 4 bases, with 7 bases of the junction left unmatched. This chain's CDR3 is CASSLSGQGDGETQYF. Here the CDR3 DNA reads TGTGCCAGCAGTTTATCGGGACAGGGCGATGGAGAGACCCAGTACTTC.

In this sample, this clone turned up once. The rearrangement joins TRBV28 to TRBJ1-2, with D perhaps TRBD1 (5 bases). Trimming took 5 bases from V and 2 from J, leaving 15 bases between them. Germline V gene data show CDR1 as MDHEN and CDR2 as SYDVKM. The length of the CDR3 is 15 residues. CDR3 coding DNA: TGTGCCAGCAGTCTCCCCGGCAGGGAAAACTATGGCTACACCTTC. Its protein is CASSLPGRENYGYTF.

CDR3 sequence: CASSLGDRELTPEAFF. DNA for the CDR3: TGTGCCAGCAGCTTAGGAGACAGGGAACTGACCCCTGAAGCTTTCTTT. V is TRBV11-2 and J is TRBJ1-1, with TRBD1 matching over 7 bases. The ends lost 1 base at V and 6 bases at J; junction bases unmatched: 11. Germline-derived CDR1 and CDR2 are SGHAT and FQNNGV. The CDR3 length is 16 residues.

This clone occurred a few times. The chain couples TRBV19 to TRBJ1-5; D is possibly TRBD1 (5 bases). CDR3 length: 13 amino acids. With 6 bases removed from V and 6 bases from J, the gap between germline ends came to 12 bases. In germline, CDR1 is LNHDA, CDR2 SQIVND (reference sequence). The CDR3 region is CASRRQGIQPQHF. The CDR3 DNA is TGTGCCAGTAGGCGGCAGGGTATTCAGCCCCAGCATTTT.

The gene calls are TRBV3-1 (or the pseudogene TRBV3-2) and TRBJ2-7, with 12 nucleotides matching TRBD1. CDR1 is LGHDT and CDR2 is YNNKEL in the germline V gene (reference sequence). The CDR3 is 14 amino acids. The V gene end was trimmed by 5 bases and the J gene end by 5 bases; junction bases not matched to a gene: 4. The CDR3 nucleotides are TGTGCCAGCAGCAAGGGGACAGGGGGCAACGAGCAGTACTTC. Amino acids: CASSKGTGGNEQYF.

The chain joins TRBV15 to TRBJ2-1; 9 bases fit TRBD2. The germline V gene has CDR1 LNHNV and CDR2 YYDKDF (reference sequence). CDR3 length equals 17 residues. The V and J ends lost 0 bases and 7 bases, in that order; junction bases with no gene match: 10. The CDR3 loop reads CATSRDQGLAGKNEQFF. CDR3 in DNA: TGTGCCACCAGCAGAGATCAAGGGCTAGCGGGGAAGAATGAGCAGTTCTTC.